The 10 T cell receptor beta chains reported below all come from one sample, sequenced in a study of tumor T cells in aggressive B-cell lymphoma. This table comes from immunoSEQ multiplex PCR, and its TCRdb copy is limited to in-frame clones, with some not included. This table holds roughly 10,000 clones, about nine tenths found once. The specimen sequenced was tumor tissue. All receptors derive from an adult with diffuse large B cell lymphoma.

This chain joins TRBV9 and TRBJ1-2; 9 bases map to TRBD1. The CDR3 is 15 residues long. Germline V gene sequence: CDR1 SGDLS, CDR2 YYNGEE. V was clipped by 4 bases and J by 2 bases; unmatched bases: 6. CDR3 protein: CASSTRTGANYGYTF. CDR3 DNA sequence: TGTGCCAGCAGCACACGGACAGGGGCGAACTATGGCTACACCTTC.

This clone has only a few counts. The V call is TRBV28, the J call TRBJ2-7; 8 bases agree with TRBD2. Trimming removed 4 bases from V and 0 bases from J; junction bases left unmatched: 11. The CDR3 is 17 amino acids. Germline assignment: CDR1 MDHEN and CDR2 SYDVKM. The CDR3 bases are TGTGCCAGCAGTTCACAAATTACTAGCGGTAGCTCCTACGAGCAGTACTTC. Translation gives CASSSQITSGSSYEQYF.

This clone was seen a single time. The rearrangement uses TRBV20-1 and TRBJ2-7; 8 positions agree with TRBD2. The germline V gene has CDR1 DFQATT and CDR2 SNEGSKA (reference sequence). J gave up 6 bases and V 6 bases, and 4 bases lay outside the gene matches. This CDR3 has 11 amino acids. The CDR3 reads CSARTSSEQYF. CDR3 sequence (DNA): TGCAGTGCAAGGACTAGCTCCGAGCAGTACTTC.

The chain couples TRBV5-8 to TRBJ2-6, with 8 bases matching TRBD1. The length of the CDR3 is 20 residues. CDR1 and CDR2 (germline): SGHTS, YDEGEE. The V gene end was trimmed by 0 bases and the J gene end by 0 bases; junction bases not matched to a gene: 11. The CDR3 sequence is CASSLVGVDRGPSGANVLTF. In DNA form, the CDR3 reads TGTGCCAGCAGCTTGGTTGGGGTCGACAGGGGCCCCTCTGGGGCCAACGTCCTGACTTTC.

This clone was found a few times. This rearrangement joins TRBV5-8 to TRBJ2-7, with 8 bases that match TRBD2. CDR1 and CDR2 (germline): SGHTS, YDEGEE. This CDR3 has 14 residues. V lost 1 base, J lost 6 bases, and 6 bases stayed unmatched. In nucleotides, the CDR3 is TGTGCCAGCAGCTTGCGGCAGGCGGGGGGCGAGCAGTACTTC. This codes for CASSLRQAGGEQYF.

The gene calls are TRBV7-8 and TRBJ2-7; 10 bases are a match to TRBD2. Per the germline V gene, CDR1 is SGHVS and CDR2 is FQNEAQ. This CDR3 is built from 15 residues. Trimming removed 5 bases from V and 2 bases from J; junction bases left unmatched: 6. CDR3 region: CASSPLAGAPYEQYF. The CDR3, as DNA: TGTGCCAGCAGCCCCCTAGCGGGAGCACCCTACGAGCAGTACTTC. The variable domain in full, with the rest retrieved from reference TRBV7-8 and TRBJ2-7, is GAGVSQSPRYKVAKRGQDVALRCDPISGHVSLFWYQQALGQGPEFLTYFQNEAQLDKSGLPSDRFFAERPEGSVSTLKIQRTQQEDSAVYLCASSPLAGAPYEQYFGPGTRLTVT.

This rearrangement joins TRBV29-1 to TRBJ2-7; 10 nucleotides agree with TRBD1. The CDR3 loop spans 15 amino acids. V dropped 4 bases and J dropped 3; count of bases not matched to a gene: 9. The germline CDR1 and CDR2 sequences are SQVTM and ANQGSEA. The CDR3 region is CSVVMWDRGIYEQYF. CDR3 nucleotide sequence: TGCAGCGTTGTTATGTGGGACAGGGGAATCTACGAGCAGTACTTC.

The genes are TRBV5-5 and TRBJ1-6; no definite D call. The CDR3 has 15 residues. V was trimmed by 0 bases and J by 2 bases, leaving 6 bases between them. Germline V lookup: CDR1 SGHKS, CDR2 YYEKEE (reference sequence). CDR3 DNA: TGTGCCAGCAGCTTGGCGTTCCCCTATAATTCACCCCTCCACTTT. Amino acids: CASSLAFPYNSPLHF. Filled out from reference TRBV5-5 and TRBJ1-6, the complete variable domain reads DAGVTQSPTHLIKTRGQQVTLRCSPISGHKSVSWYQQVLGQGPQFIFQYYEKEERGRGNFPDRFSARQFPNYSSELNVNALLLGDSALYLCASSLAFPYNSPLHFGNGTRLTVT.

The rearrangement links TRBV7-6 to TRBJ2-3, with 9 bases matching TRBD2. There are 17 residues in the CDR3. Germline CDR1 reads SGHVS; CDR2 reads FNYEAQ. The V gene end was trimmed by 2 bases and the J gene end by 5 bases; junction bases not matched to a gene: 11. CDR3 region: CASSLTTTSGSRDTQYF. The CDR3 DNA is TGTGCCAGCAGCTTAACTACGACTAGCGGTTCGAGAGATACGCAGTATTTT.

J is TRBJ2-5 and V is TRBV30, with 11 bases matching TRBD2. The CDR3 is 15 residues long. V shed 5 bases, J shed 0 bases, and the junction held 5 bases outside the gene matches. CDR1 and CDR2 (germline): GTSNPN, SVGIG (reference sequence). CDR3 DNA: TGTGCCTGGGACGGGACTAGCGGCCACCAAGAGACCCAGTACTTC. Encoded protein: CAWDGTSGHQETQYF.